The source of this T cell receptor beta chain is a study of human T cells and chemical hapten exposure. Time point given: pre-sensitization, week 0. Treatment reported: therapeutic diphenylcyclopropenone sensitization with weekly scalp DPC. This clonotype was seen more than once but under ten times. Germline loops: CDR1 DFQATT, CDR2 SNEGSKA (reference sequence). This CDR3 has 17 amino acids. The V gene lost 0 bases and the J gene lost 2 bases, with 19 bases spanning the gap. MiXCR, applied by TCRdb to the RACE reads, yields one record per CDR3 protein. Altogether a few hundred thousand distinct CDR3 sequences are present, around 5.5% being singletons, with the ten largest covering under 9.5%.

This sequence originates from a woman aged 18-29 years with alopecia areata. Some clones in this sample may be carry-over from other donors' samples. The material sequenced was whole blood, taken in connection with sensitization to the hapten diphenylcyclopropenone (DPC). This chain joins TRBV20-1 and TRBJ1-2, with no clear D. This CDR3 is CSARDMQIVGVNYGYTF. The DNA of the CDR3 is TGCAGTGCTAGAGATATGCAGATTGTAGGAGTCAACTATGGCTACACCTTC.